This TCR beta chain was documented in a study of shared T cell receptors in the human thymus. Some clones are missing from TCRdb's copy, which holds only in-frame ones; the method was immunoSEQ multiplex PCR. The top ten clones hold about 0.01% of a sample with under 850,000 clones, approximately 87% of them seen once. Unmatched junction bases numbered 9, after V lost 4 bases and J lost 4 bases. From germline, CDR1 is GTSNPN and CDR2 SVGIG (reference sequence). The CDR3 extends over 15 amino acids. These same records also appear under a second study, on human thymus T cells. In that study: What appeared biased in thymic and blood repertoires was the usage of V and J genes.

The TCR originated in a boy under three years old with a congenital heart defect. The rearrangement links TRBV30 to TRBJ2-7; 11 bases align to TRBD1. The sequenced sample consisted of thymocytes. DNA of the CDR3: TGTGCCTGGACTCACCGGGACAGGGGGATATACGAGCAGTACTTC. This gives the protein CAWTHRDRGIYEQYF.